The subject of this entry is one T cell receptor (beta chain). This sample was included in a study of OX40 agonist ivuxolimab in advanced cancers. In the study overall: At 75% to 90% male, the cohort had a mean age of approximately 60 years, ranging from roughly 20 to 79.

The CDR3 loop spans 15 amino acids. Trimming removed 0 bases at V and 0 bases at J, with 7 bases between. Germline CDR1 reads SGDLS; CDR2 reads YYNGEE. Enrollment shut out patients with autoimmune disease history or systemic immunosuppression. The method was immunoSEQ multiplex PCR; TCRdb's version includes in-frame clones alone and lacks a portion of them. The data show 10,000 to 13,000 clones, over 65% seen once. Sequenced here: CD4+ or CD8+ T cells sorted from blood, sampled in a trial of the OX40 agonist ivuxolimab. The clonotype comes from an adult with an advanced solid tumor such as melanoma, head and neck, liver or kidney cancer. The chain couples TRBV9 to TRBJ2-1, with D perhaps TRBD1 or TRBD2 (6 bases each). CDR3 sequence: CASSVGGASYNEQFF. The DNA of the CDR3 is TGTGCCAGCAGCGTAGGGGGGGCCTCCTACAATGAGCAGTTCTTC.